Below are 2 T cell receptor beta chains sequenced from a single sample in a study of cytomegalovirus exposure and HLA in healthy donors. The PCR was carried out with 60 Vbeta primers and 13 Jbeta primers. The method was immunoSEQ multiplex PCR; TCRdb's version includes in-frame clones alone and lacks a portion of them. The sample carries about 94,000 clones, around four fifths recorded once. Source material: PBMCs. The receptors originated from a man aged 35-49 years in good health and CMV-seropositive.

This clone was seen only a few times. The chain employs TRBV5-6 and TRBJ2-5, with D perhaps TRBD1 (6 bases). The CDR3 loop spans 14 amino acids. The V end was cut by 4 bases, the J end by 1 base, with 11 bases between. Per the germline V gene, CDR1 is SGHDT and CDR2 is YYEEEE. This CDR3 is CASSPDRRQETQYF. CDR3 coding DNA: TGTGCCAGCAGCCCCGACAGGCGCCAAGAGACCCAGTACTTC.

The CDR3 loop is CASSLWTALDYGYTF. The CDR3 DNA is TGTGCCAGCAGCTTGTGGACAGCCCTGGACTATGGCTACACCTTC. The chain employs TRBV13 and TRBJ1-2; TRBD1 might be the D (6 bases). This CDR3 has 15 amino acids. CDR1 is PRHDT, CDR2 FYEKMQ, per germline (reference sequence). Trimming took off 3 bases at V and 3 bases at J, with 14 bases between the two ends. Using reference TRBV13 and TRBJ1-2 for the parts outside the CDR3, the full variable domain is AAGVIQSPRHLIKEKRETATLKCYPIPRHDTVYWYQQGPGQDPQFLISFYEKMQSDKGSIPDRFSAQQFSDYHSELNMSSLELGDSALYFCASSLWTALDYGYTFGSGTRLTVV.